Below, one TCR beta chain is given with its context. The target antigen is unknown. The CDR3 covers 14 residues. V trimming: 8 bases; J trimming: 3 bases; junction bases outside the gene matches: 8. CDR1 MNHEY and CDR2 SVGEGT come from the germline V gene. The data belong to a study of blood T cells in healthy people across ages. Whole-study results and caveats: The long-lived group displayed more naive CD4+ cells, plus higher diversity, than the aged donors did.

With a J-beta primer mix and a sample-barcoded 5' primer, a second PCR ran roughly 6 to 11 cycles. A minimum of 3 million CDR3-containing paired-end reads was obtained for each sample. TCRdb processed the 5' RACE reads anew with MiXCR; each CDR3 protein has one entry. The sample carries about 720,000 distinct CDR3 sequences, roughly 25% recorded once. The same specimen was also included in a second study, on T cells of mothers and their children. That source adds: The study sampled three healthy Caucasian mothers and their six children.

The sequence was collected from a boy under 18 in good health. This sequence joins TRBV6-2 or TRBV6-3 and TRBJ2-7; 9 positions agree with TRBD1. Material for sequencing was blood. Written as DNA, the CDR3 is TGTGCCAGCGCGGACAGGGGAGGACACTACGAGCAGTACTTC. Its translation: CASADRGGHYEQYF.